This T cell receptor (beta chain) is drawn from a study of tumor-infiltrating lymphocytes in primary liver carcinoma. Study details: Stage T1-T3 N0M0 tumors measured roughly 4.2 to 10 cm at most.

A primer matching the constant region was used to make TCR beta cDNA from 450 to 500 ng of total RNA. Sequencing libraries for TCR beta derived from three nested multiplex PCR rounds that used slightly modified ARM-PCR. TRBV1-TRBV30 forward primers and a C-beta reverse primer were used in the first two PCR rounds, which each ran for 9 to 10 cycles. Each CDR3 protein is one row after TCRdb ran MiXCR on the multiplex PCR reads. The sample holds about 330,000 distinct CDR3 sequences, around 60% seen once. The CDR3 covers 12 residues. Germline CDR1 and CDR2: SGHAT and FQNNGV. This clonotype has just one count. Relative to the germline gene, one junction end is altered; a read error may explain this. Alongside blood RNA obtained from unsorted whole blood, germline DNA was also extracted.

The sample consisted of peripheral blood. V usage is TRBV11-2 and J usage is TRBJ2-5; D remains ambiguous. This sequence was found in a man in his forties with primary liver carcinoma and hepatitis B virus infection. CDR3 protein: CASSLNLESQYF. The CDR3 coding sequence is TGTGCCAGCAGCTTAAATTTAGAGAGCCAGTACTTC. The full variable domain, completed using reference TRBV11-2 and TRBJ2-5, is EAGVAQSPRYKIIEKRQSVAFWCNPISGHATLYWYQQILGQGPKLLIQFQNNGVVDDSQLPKDRFSAERLKGVDSTLKIQPAKLEDSAVYLCASSLNLESQYFGPGTRLLVL.